These 18 T cell receptor beta chains were sequenced from one sample in a study of Ad26.COV2.S vaccination and SARS-CoV-2 variants. Treatment of the sample: around 19 received Ad26.COV2.S at low or high dose, single or two shots; a few received placebo; per-sample allocation not given. All samples were drawn on day 63, counting from the first vaccine or placebo injection. Only in-frame clones appear in the TCRdb table, and some are missing; sequencing was by immunoSEQ multiplex PCR. The data hold 350,000 to 500,000 clones, with approximately 89% observed a single time. The sequencing used peripheral blood, collected in a trial of Ad26.COV2.S vaccine versus placebo. The source of these receptors is a person aged 18-65 years who received the Ad26.COV2.S COVID-19 vaccine or a placebo.

The rearrangement uses TRBV18 and TRBJ2-3; 7 bases map to TRBD2. V was clipped by 0 bases and J by 0 bases; unmatched bases: 0. The CDR3 extends over 15 amino acids. CDR1 KGHSH and CDR2 LQKENI come from the germline V gene. CDR3 loop: CASSPPSGSTDTQYF. The CDR3 DNA reads as TGTGCCAGCTCACCACCTAGCGGGAGCACAGATACGCAGTATTTT.

This clone came up a few times. The chain joins TRBV11-3 to TRBJ1-4; 9 nucleotides align to TRBD1. The CDR3 totals 16 residues. Germline values: CDR1 SGHNT, CDR2 YENEEA. The J segment lost 6 bases and the V segment lost 1 base, leaving 6 bases of the junction unmatched. The CDR3 reads CASSLAAGQGDEKLFF. CDR3 coding DNA: TGTGCCAGCAGCTTAGCTGCGGGACAGGGAGATGAAAAACTGTTTTTT.

The chain employs TRBV5-1 and TRBJ2-1; 8 nucleotides line up with TRBD2. V gave up 0 bases and J gave up 10 bases; unmatched junction bases: 6. Germline V gene data show CDR1 as SGHRS and CDR2 as YFSETQ. CDR3 length equals 14 residues. This CDR3 reads CASSLEGSGGEQFF. CDR3 sequence (DNA): TGCGCCAGCAGCTTGGAGGGCAGCGGGGGCGAGCAGTTCTTC.

V is TRBV19 and J is TRBJ2-7; TRBD2 matches 9 bases. The CDR3 runs to 13 residues. Unmatched junction bases numbered 5, after V lost 6 bases and J lost 5 bases. The germline CDR1 and CDR2 sequences are LNHDA and SQIVND (reference sequence). Written as DNA, the CDR3 is TGTGCCAGTAGCCTCATAGCGGGAGACGAGCAGTACGTC. Protein: CASSLIAGDEQYV.

V and J are TRBV9 and TRBJ2-3, with 9 bases that match TRBD1. The CDR3 consists of 14 residues. Germline loops: CDR1 SGDLS, CDR2 YYNGEE. The ends lost 3 bases at V and 5 bases at J; junction bases unmatched: 4. The CDR3 loop reads CASSAQGALDTQYF. Here the CDR3 DNA reads TGTGCCAGCAGCGCACAGGGGGCATTAGATACGCAGTATTTT.

The rearrangement joins TRBV4-1 to TRBJ1-1, with no clear D. The CDR3 length is 13 residues. Germline V gene lookup returns CDR1 MGHRA and CDR2 YSYEKL. Trimming removed 4 bases from V and 7 bases from J, with 13 bases in between. The CDR3 DNA is TGCGCCAGCAGCCCGTCGGGAGGGAGTGAAGCTTTCTTT. This encodes CASSPSGGSEAFF.

The chain is built from TRBV5-1 and TRBJ1-1; D remains unclear. This CDR3 is 17 amino acids long. CDR1 SGHRS and CDR2 YFSETQ come from the germline V gene. V dropped 0 bases and J dropped 1 base, with 16 bases sitting between them. CDR3 nucleotide sequence: TGCGCCAGCAGCTTGGAGTTAGTGGCCACGCCGAACACTGAAGCTTTCTTT. As protein: CASSLELVATPNTEAFF.

V is TRBV15 and J is TRBJ1-4, with D tentatively TRBD1 (5 bases). Per germline, CDR1 LNHNV and CDR2 YYDKDF (reference sequence). V was trimmed by 8 bases and J by 8 bases, leaving 18 bases between them. The CDR3 is 14 residues long. The CDR3 reads CATQTGAAGEKLFF. The CDR3 bases are TGTGCCACCCAAACCGGGGCCGCGGGAGAAAAACTGTTTTTT.

This chain connects TRBV5-4 to TRBJ1-2; D gene ambiguous. Trimming pared 3 bases from V and 2 bases from J, leaving 8 bases between. Germline values: CDR1 SGHNT, CDR2 YYREEE (reference sequence). The CDR3 spans 13 residues. For the CDR3, the DNA is TGTGCCAGCAGCTCCGAGGGAAACTATGGCTACACCTTC. It translates to CASSSEGNYGYTF.

The rearrangement uses TRBV27 and TRBJ1-5, with a tentative D call TRBD1 (6 bases). Trimming cost V 3 bases and J 3 bases, with 15 bases left between them. The V gene's germline CDR1 is MNHEY and CDR2 SMNVEV (reference sequence). This CDR3 contains 16 residues. CDR3 region: CASSLRPGALNQPQHF. The CDR3 DNA reads as TGTGCCAGCAGTTTGCGACCGGGGGCCCTCAATCAGCCCCAGCATTTT.

The table lists this clone with a few counts. The rearrangement links TRBV7-9 to TRBJ2-1; D gene ambiguous. Trimming pared 3 bases from V and 4 bases from J, leaving 7 bases between. Looked up from germline, CDR1 is SEHNR and CDR2 is FQNEAQ (reference sequence). CDR3 length: 13 residues. The CDR3 loop is CASSFNRYNEQFF. DNA for the CDR3: TGTGCCAGCAGCTTTAACCGATACAATGAGCAGTTCTTC. The entire variable domain, with the rest obtained from reference TRBV7-9 and TRBJ2-1, is as follows: DTGVSQNPRHKITKRGQNVTFRCDPISEHNRLYWYRQTLGQGPEFLTYFQNEAQLEKSRLLSDRFSAERPKGSFSTLEIQRTEQGDSAMYLCASSFNRYNEQFFGPGTRLTVL.

The chain carries TRBV28 and TRBJ1-2; TRBD1 matches 8 bases. The CDR3 has 14 residues. With V trimmed by 6 bases and J by 3 bases, 6 bases remained unmatched. Germline assignment: CDR1 MDHEN and CDR2 SYDVKM. This chain's CDR3 is CASRTPGQDYGYTF. In DNA, the CDR3 is TGTGCCAGCAGAACCCCGGGACAGGACTATGGCTACACCTTC.

About this clone: Because the CDR3's place on the DNA is in doubt, the DNA is left out and the CDR3 is given as listed by TCRdb. The gene calls are TRBV5-6 and TRBJ1-2. Germline V gene sequence: CDR1 SGHDT, CDR2 YYEEEE. With termini counted, the CDR3 has 15 amino acids. CDR3 region: CASSLWGVGARRESF.

The chain uses TRBV18 and TRBJ1-1; weak D call: TRBD1 (5 bases). The CDR3 runs 14 residues. Per the germline V gene, CDR1 is KGHSH and CDR2 is LQKENI. Trimming pared 1 base from V and 3 bases from J, leaving 9 bases between. The CDR3 DNA reads as TGTGCCAGCTCACCACAAAGGGGCCACACTGAAGCTTTCTTT. Its translation: CASSPQRGHTEAFF.

The J gene is TRBJ2-1, the V gene TRBV7-3; D is undetermined. Germline V gives CDR1 SGHTA, CDR2 FQGTGA. The germline V and J ends were trimmed by 2 bases and 0 bases, with 11 bases remaining between them. This CDR3 is 16 amino acids long. This CDR3 is CASSLWAASSYNEQFF. The CDR3 DNA reads as TGTGCCAGCAGCTTATGGGCGGCAAGCTCCTACAATGAGCAGTTCTTC.

The V gene is TRBV7-2, the J gene TRBJ2-3; D unresolved. The CDR3 sequence is 14 residues long. V was trimmed by 0 bases and J by 6 bases, leaving 10 bases between them. CDR1 is SGHTA and CDR2 is FQGNSA in the germline V gene. Written as DNA, the CDR3 is TGTGCCAGCAGCTTAGCGGGCCACGCCGATACGCAGTATTTT. Its protein product is CASSLAGHADTQYF.

The chain links TRBV5-8 to TRBJ1-1, with D unresolved. The CDR3 spans 14 residues. Germline V gene data show CDR1 as SGHTS and CDR2 as YDEGEE. The V end lost 2 bases, the J end lost 3 bases, and 11 bases lay between the germline ends. CDR3: CASSFLFGDTEAFF. CDR3 sequence (DNA): TGTGCCAGCAGCTTTTTATTCGGGGACACTGAAGCTTTCTTT.

The gene calls are TRBV29-1 and TRBJ2-3; D remains unclear. The CDR3 has 14 residues. CDR1 SQVTM and CDR2 ANQGSEA come from the germline V gene. Trimming took off 8 bases at V and 0 bases at J, with 15 bases between the two ends. The CDR3 DNA reads TGCAGCTCAGCTCTAGGACCTAGCACAGATACGCAGTATTTT. Protein sequence: CSSALGPSTDTQYF.